One sample yielded the 17 T cell receptor beta chains listed below, sequenced in a study of T cells in Graves' hyperthyroidism and ophthalmopathy. Amplified TCR beta CDR3 regions came from RNA transcripts. Using the HTBI primer set, a first-round RT-PCR was run on the TCR CDR3. TCRdb processed the multiplex PCR reads anew with MiXCR; each CDR3 protein has one entry. Found here are roughly 640,000 distinct CDR3 sequences, around 15% of them singletons; the top ten hold roughly 3%. The sample was blood. These receptor sequences come from a woman in her thirties or forties with Graves' ophthalmopathy.

The rearrangement links TRBV30 to TRBJ2-2, with D perhaps TRBD1 (7 bases). The CDR3 consists of 15 residues. V lost 0 bases and J lost 3, with 11 bases in between. Germline CDR1 GTSNPN, CDR2 SVGIG (reference sequence). CDR3 amino acids: CAWSVGGTDTGELFF. CDR3 coding DNA: TGTGCCTGGAGTGTAGGGGGGACAGACACCGGGGAGCTGTTTTTT.

This clonotype was found many times. The V call is TRBV20-1, the J call TRBJ2-7; TRBD2 agrees at 9 bases. CDR3 length: 13 amino acids. V dropped 5 bases and J dropped 3; count of bases not matched to a gene: 5. Germline loops: CDR1 DFQATT, CDR2 SNEGSKA (reference sequence). The CDR3 sequence is CSAETSGGYEQYF. CDR3 nucleotide sequence: TGCAGTGCTGAGACTAGCGGAGGCTACGAGCAGTACTTC.

This chain joins TRBV30 and TRBJ1-3; D unclear. The CDR3 loop spans 14 amino acids. The germline CDR1 and CDR2 sequences are GTSNPN and SVGIG (reference sequence). V dropped 3 bases and J dropped 0 bases, with 9 bases sitting between them. The CDR3: CAWRLVASGNTIYF. CDR3 bases: TGTGCCTGGAGACTTGTGGCCTCTGGAAACACCATATATTTT.

This clonotype was detected many times. The chain links TRBV27 to TRBJ2-5, with 8 bases matching TRBD2. The junction had 9 bases not matched to a gene; V was cut back by 6 bases and J by 9 bases. CDR1 and CDR2 (germline): MNHEY, SMNVEV (reference sequence). This CDR3 is 13 amino acids long. The DNA of the CDR3 is TGTGCCAGCAGCTTAGCGGGATCATCAGCCCAGTACTTC. This sequence encodes CASSLAGSSAQYF.

This clonotype was observed many times. The chain couples TRBV27 to TRBJ2-7; D possibly corresponds to TRBD2 (6 bases). In germline, CDR1 is MNHEY, CDR2 SMNVEV (reference sequence). The CDR3 loop spans 15 amino acids. Deletions cut 2 bases from V and 0 bases from J, with 11 bases between. CDR3 sequence: CASSLRRDPSYEQYF. In DNA form, the CDR3 reads TGTGCCAGCAGTTTAAGGCGGGACCCCTCCTACGAGCAGTACTTC.

This clonotype was counted between two and nine times. The chain combines TRBV5-4 with TRBJ1-1; D is uncertain. V lost 0 bases, J lost 5 bases, and 11 bases lay in between. Germline assignment: CDR1 SGHNT and CDR2 YYREEE (reference sequence). CDR3 length: 14 amino acids. CDR3 protein: CASSLAETRTEAFF. In DNA form, the CDR3 reads TGTGCCAGCAGCTTGGCCGAGACCAGGACTGAAGCTTTCTTT.

This clonotype was seen a few times. This chain connects TRBV7-3 to TRBJ2-1; D is undetermined. Germline CDR1 and CDR2: SGHTA and FQGTGA. V lost 2 bases and J lost 6, with 8 bases in between. CDR3 length: 13 residues. The CDR3, as DNA: TGTGCCAGCAGCTTAGCAGTCGGCAATGAGCAGTTCTTC. It translates to CASSLAVGNEQFF.

This clonotype was seen repeatedly, ten times or more. The chain couples TRBV20-1 to TRBJ2-5; D uncertain. The CDR3 is made up of 13 amino acids. The V end was cut by 0 bases, the J end by 5 bases, with 10 bases between. Germline V gene sequence: CDR1 DFQATT, CDR2 SNEGSKA (reference sequence). CDR3: CSARENYGETQYF. CDR3 DNA sequence: TGCAGTGCTAGAGAGAACTACGGGGAGACCCAGTACTTC.

The chain is built from TRBV20-1 and TRBJ1-4; the D gene is possibly TRBD1 (5 bases). This CDR3 comprises 14 residues. Germline V gene lookup returns CDR1 DFQATT and CDR2 SNEGSKA (reference sequence). V lost 1 base to trimming and J lost 0 bases, with 6 bases between them. DNA of the CDR3: TGCAGTGCTAGAGCGACAGCAACTAATGAAAAACTGTTTTTT. Its translation is CSARATATNEKLFF.

This chain joins TRBV18 and TRBJ2-2, with a tentative D call TRBD2 (6 bases). Looked up from germline, CDR1 is KGHSH and CDR2 is LQKENI. The ends were cut back, 1 base at V and 3 bases at J, with 12 bases in the middle. The CDR3 is made up of 16 amino acids. The CDR3 here is CASSPRVPGDTGELFF. CDR3 nucleotide sequence: TGTGCCAGCTCACCACGGGTTCCGGGGGACACCGGGGAGCTGTTTTTT.

This clonotype was seen many times. The V and J genes are TRBV5-8 and TRBJ2-3; TRBD1 aligns across 8 bases. The CDR3 totals 15 residues. Germline V gives CDR1 SGHTS, CDR2 YDEGEE. The trim removed 6 bases at V and 3 bases at J, leaving 9 bases unmatched. CDR3 region: CASTGRQGNTDTQYF. The CDR3 DNA reads as TGTGCCAGCACCGGGCGACAGGGGAATACAGATACGCAGTATTTT.

This clonotype was counted at least ten times. The chain has TRBV2 and TRBJ1-1; 9 bases match TRBD1. The CDR3 is 12 residues long. CDR1 and CDR2 (germline): SNHLY, FYNNEI. V was pared by 7 bases and J by 8 bases, with 5 bases of the junction left unmatched. CDR3 region: CASNKQGAEAFF. CDR3 coding DNA: TGTGCCAGCAACAAACAGGGGGCGGAAGCTTTCTTT.

J is TRBJ1-2 and V is TRBV11-2, with TRBD1 matching over 8 bases. With V trimmed by 7 bases and J by 8 bases, 15 bases remained unmatched. The V gene's germline CDR1 is SGHAT and CDR2 FQNNGV. This CDR3 region has 15 residues. The CDR3 DNA follows: TGTGCCAGCACCCGAGTGGACAGGGTCTATCTGGGCTACACCTTC. Protein product: CASTRVDRVYLGYTF.

The chain carries TRBV20-1 and TRBJ2-1, with 7 bases aligning to TRBD2. There are 12 residues in the CDR3. In germline, CDR1 is DFQATT, CDR2 SNEGSKA (reference sequence). With 7 bases clipped from V and 3 bases from J, the junction kept 3 bases outside the gene matches. The CDR3: CSVTSDYNEQFF. In DNA, the CDR3 is TGCAGTGTTACTAGCGACTACAATGAGCAGTTCTTC.

This clonotype has at least ten counts. The genes are TRBV11-2 and TRBJ2-5; possibly TRBD2 for D (6 bases). V dropped 0 bases and J dropped 5 bases, with 13 bases sitting between them. Germline V gene lookup returns CDR1 SGHAT and CDR2 FQNNGV. The CDR3 has 15 amino acids. The DNA of the CDR3 is TGTGCCAGCAGCTTAGATCAAGGAGGGTGGGAGACCCAGTACTTC. Amino acids: CASSLDQGGWETQYF.

CDR3 region: CASSQDQGGQLAYEQYF. The CDR3 region has the DNA TGCGCCAGCAGCCAAGATCAGGGGGGACAACTAGCCTACGAGCAGTACTTC. The gene calls are TRBV4-1 and TRBJ2-7, with D perhaps matching TRBD1 (7 bases). Germline loops: CDR1 MGHRA, CDR2 YSYEKL. CDR3 length: 17 amino acids. V was shortened by 0 bases and J by 2 bases, with 17 bases between the two germline ends.

This clonotype was recorded at least ten times. The CDR3 sequence: CASSTGGGANVLTF. The DNA of the CDR3 is TGTGCCAGCAGCACAGGGGGTGGGGCCAACGTCCTGACTTTC. This chain joins TRBV12-3 or TRBV12-4 and TRBJ2-6; 8 nucleotides align to TRBD1. V shed 6 bases, J shed 3 bases, and the junction held 1 base outside the gene matches. The CDR3 is 14 amino acids.